This T cell receptor beta chain originates from a study of OX40 agonist ivuxolimab in advanced cancers. Turning to the study itself: Partial responses occurred in Three dose-escalation patients, one with hepatocellular carcinoma and two with cutaneous melanoma.

TCRdb's table, derived via immunoSEQ multiplex PCR, lists solely in-frame clones and lacks some. The data hold approximately 70,000 clones, with 85% observed a single time. The CDR3 loop spans 16 amino acids. The germline V gene has CDR1 LGHNA and CDR2 YNFKEQ. The germline V and J ends were trimmed by 1 base and 0 bases, with 12 bases remaining between them. The sequenced sample was CD4+ or CD8+ T cells sorted from blood, obtained in a trial of the OX40 agonist ivuxolimab. V is TRBV4-2 and J is TRBJ1-1, with no clear D. The sequence was collected from an adult with an advanced solid tumor such as melanoma, head and neck, liver or kidney cancer. The DNA for the CDR3 is TGTGCCAGCAGCCAAGGTGGTCGGATCCTGAACACTGAAGCTTTCTTT. Its protein is CASSQGGRILNTEAFF.